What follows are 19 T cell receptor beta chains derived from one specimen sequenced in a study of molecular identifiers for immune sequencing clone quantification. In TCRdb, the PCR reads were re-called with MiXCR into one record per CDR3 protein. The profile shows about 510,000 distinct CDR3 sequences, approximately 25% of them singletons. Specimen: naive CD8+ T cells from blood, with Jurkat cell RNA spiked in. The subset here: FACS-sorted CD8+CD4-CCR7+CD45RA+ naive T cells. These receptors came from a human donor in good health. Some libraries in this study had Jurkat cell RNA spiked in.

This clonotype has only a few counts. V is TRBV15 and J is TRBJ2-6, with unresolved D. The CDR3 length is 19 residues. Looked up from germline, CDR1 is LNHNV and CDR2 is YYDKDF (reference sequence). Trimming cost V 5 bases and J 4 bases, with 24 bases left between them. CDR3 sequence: CATSGVWSVGSSGANVLTF. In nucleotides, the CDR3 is TGTGCCACCAGCGGGGTCTGGTCAGTGGGGTCTTCAGGGGCCAACGTCCTGACTTTC.

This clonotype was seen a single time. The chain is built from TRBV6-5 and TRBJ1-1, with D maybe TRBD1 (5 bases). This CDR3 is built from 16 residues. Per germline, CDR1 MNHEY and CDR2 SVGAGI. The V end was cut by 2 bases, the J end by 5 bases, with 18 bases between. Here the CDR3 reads CASSYGASRRGTEAFF. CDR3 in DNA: TGTGCCAGCAGTTACGGGGCCAGTCGGCGGGGTACTGAAGCTTTCTTT.

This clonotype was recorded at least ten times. CDR3 sequence: CASSFYTSGRGEEQYF. The DNA for the CDR3 is TGTGCCAGCAGCTTTTATACTAGCGGGAGGGGGGAGGAGCAGTACTTC. The chain carries TRBV7-2 and TRBJ2-7, with 13 bases lining up with TRBD2. V shed 3 bases and J 7 bases; nucleotides not matched to a gene: 9. This CDR3 comprises 16 residues. The germline CDR1 and CDR2 sequences are SGHTA and FQGNSA.

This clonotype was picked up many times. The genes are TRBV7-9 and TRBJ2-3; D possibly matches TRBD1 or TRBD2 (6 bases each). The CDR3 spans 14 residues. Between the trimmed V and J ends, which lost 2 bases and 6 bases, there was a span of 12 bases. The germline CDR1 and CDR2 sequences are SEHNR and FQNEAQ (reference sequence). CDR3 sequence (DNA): TGTGCCAGCAGCTTAAGCACAGGGAGGGATACGCAGTATTTT. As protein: CASSLSTGRDTQYF.

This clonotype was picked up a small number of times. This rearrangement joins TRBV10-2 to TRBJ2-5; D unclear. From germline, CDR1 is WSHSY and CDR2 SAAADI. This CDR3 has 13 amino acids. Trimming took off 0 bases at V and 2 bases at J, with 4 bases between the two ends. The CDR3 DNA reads TGCGCCAGCAGTGAGTCTTGGCAAGAGACCCAGTACTTC. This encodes CASSESWQETQYF.

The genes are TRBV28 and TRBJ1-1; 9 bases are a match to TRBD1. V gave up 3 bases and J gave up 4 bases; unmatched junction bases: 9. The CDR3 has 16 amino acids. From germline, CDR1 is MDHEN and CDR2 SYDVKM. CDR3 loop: CASSFDRGASGTEAFF. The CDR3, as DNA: TGTGCCAGCAGTTTCGACAGGGGGGCGAGTGGCACTGAAGCTTTCTTT. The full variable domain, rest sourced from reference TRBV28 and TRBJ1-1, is DVKVTQSSRYLVKRTGEKVFLECVQDMDHENMFWYRQDPGLGLRLIYFSYDVKMKEKGDIPEGYSVSREKKERFSLILESASTNQTSMYLCASSFDRGASGTEAFFGQGTRLTVV.

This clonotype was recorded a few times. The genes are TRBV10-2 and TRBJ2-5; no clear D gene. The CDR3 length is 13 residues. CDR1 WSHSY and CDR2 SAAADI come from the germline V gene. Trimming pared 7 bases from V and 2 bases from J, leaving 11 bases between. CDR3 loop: CASNTILQETQYF. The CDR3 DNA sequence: TGCGCCAGCAACACGATATTACAAGAGACCCAGTACTTC.

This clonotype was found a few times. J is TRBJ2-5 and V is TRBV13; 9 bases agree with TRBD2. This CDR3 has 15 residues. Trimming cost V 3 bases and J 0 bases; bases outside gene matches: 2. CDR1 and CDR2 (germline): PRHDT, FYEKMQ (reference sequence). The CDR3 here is CASSLERGDQETQYF. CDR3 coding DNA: TGTGCCAGCAGCTTGGAGCGGGGGGACCAAGAGACCCAGTACTTC.

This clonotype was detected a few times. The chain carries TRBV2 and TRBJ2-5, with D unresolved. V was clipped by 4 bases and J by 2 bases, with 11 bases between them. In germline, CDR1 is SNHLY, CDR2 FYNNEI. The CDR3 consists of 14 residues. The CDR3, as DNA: TGTGCCAGCAGTGGGTTGGACGATCAAGAGACCCAGTACTTC. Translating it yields CASSGLDDQETQYF.

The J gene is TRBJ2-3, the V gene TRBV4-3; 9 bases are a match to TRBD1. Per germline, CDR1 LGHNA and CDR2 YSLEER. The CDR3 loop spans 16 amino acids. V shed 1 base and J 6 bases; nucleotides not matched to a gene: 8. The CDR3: CASSQGYRGLGDTQYF. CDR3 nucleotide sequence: TGCGCCAGCAGCCAAGGCTACAGGGGGCTAGGGGATACGCAGTATTTT.

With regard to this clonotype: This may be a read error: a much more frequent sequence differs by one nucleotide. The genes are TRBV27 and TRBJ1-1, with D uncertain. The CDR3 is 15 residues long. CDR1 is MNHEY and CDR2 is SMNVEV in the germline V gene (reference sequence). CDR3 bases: TGTGCCAGCATCGGGGAAGGTAACCGGAGCACTGAAGCTCTCTTT. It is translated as CASIGEGNRSTEALF.

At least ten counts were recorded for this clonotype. The CDR3 region is CASSLGVGEETQYF. CDR3 DNA sequence: TGTGCCAGCAGTTTGGGGGTTGGTGAAGAGACCCAGTACTTC. V usage is TRBV12-3 or TRBV12-4 and J usage is TRBJ2-5, with D perhaps given as TRBD1 or TRBD2 (5 bases each). V was clipped by 3 bases and J by 3 bases, with 11 bases between them. The CDR3 contains 14 residues.

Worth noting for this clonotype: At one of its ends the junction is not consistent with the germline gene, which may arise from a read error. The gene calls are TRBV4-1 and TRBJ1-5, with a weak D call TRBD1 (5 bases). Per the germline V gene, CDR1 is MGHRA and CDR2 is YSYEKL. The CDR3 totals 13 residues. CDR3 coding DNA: TGCGTCAGCAGCCAAGATTGGGGGCAGCCCCAGCATTTT. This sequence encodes CVSSQDWGQPQHF.

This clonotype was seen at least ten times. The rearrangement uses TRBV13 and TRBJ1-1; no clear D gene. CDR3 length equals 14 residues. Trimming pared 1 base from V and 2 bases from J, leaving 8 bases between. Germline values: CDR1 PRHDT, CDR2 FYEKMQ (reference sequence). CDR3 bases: TGTGCCAGCAGCTTAGAAACGGGTAACACTGAAGCTTTCTTT. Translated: CASSLETGNTEAFF.

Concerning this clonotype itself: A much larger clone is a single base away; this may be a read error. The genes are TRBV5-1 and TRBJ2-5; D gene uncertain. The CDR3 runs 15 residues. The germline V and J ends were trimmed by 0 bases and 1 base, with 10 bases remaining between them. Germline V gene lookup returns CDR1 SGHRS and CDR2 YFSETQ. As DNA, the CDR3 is TGCGCCAGCAGCTTGGATTACGGCTCCCAAGAGACCCAGTACTTC. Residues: CASSLDYGSQETQYF.

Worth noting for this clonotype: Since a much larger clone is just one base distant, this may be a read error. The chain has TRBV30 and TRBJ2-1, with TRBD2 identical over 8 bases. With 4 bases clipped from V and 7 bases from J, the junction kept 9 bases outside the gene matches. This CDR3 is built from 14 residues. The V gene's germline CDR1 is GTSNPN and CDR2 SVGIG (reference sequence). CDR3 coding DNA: TGTGCCTGGACCTTCGGGGGGGTCTGGAATGAGCAGTTCTTC. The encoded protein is CAWTFGGVWNEQFF. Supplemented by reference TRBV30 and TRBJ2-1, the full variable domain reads SQTIHQWPATLVQPVGSPLSLECTVEGTSNPNLYWYRQAAGRGLQLLFYSVGIGQISSEVPQNLSASRPQDRQFILSSKKLLLSDSGFYLCAWTFGGVWNEQFFGPGTRLTVL.

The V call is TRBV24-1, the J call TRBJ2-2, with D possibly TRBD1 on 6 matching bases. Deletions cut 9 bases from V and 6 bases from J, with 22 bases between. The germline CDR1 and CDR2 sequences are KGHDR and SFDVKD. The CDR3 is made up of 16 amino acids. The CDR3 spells CATSPRGGPDAGELFF. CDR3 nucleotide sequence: TGTGCCACCTCACCTCGAGGGGGACCGGACGCCGGGGAGCTGTTTTTT.

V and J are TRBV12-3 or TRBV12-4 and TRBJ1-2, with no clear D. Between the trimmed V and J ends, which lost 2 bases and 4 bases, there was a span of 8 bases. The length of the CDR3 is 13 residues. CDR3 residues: CASSLIVSYGYTF. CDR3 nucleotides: TGTGCCAGCAGTTTAATTGTCTCCTATGGCTACACCTTC.

CDR3 nucleotides: TGTGCCAGCAGCCCGCCCTTGCGCAGGCCGACCCCTGAAGCTTTCTTT. It yields the protein CASSPPLRRPTPEAFF. J is TRBJ1-1 and V is TRBV14; D unclear. This CDR3 is 16 amino acids long. V lost 4 bases to trimming and J lost 6 bases, with 21 bases between them. Germline loops: CDR1 SGHDN, CDR2 FVKESK.